Given below is one T cell receptor (beta chain) in context. The data originate from a study of blood T cell repertoires in COVID-19. Study-level background: Sample material is recorded as cDNA or gDNA derived from T cells, B-cell-depleted T cells, or PBMCs.

V was shortened by 0 bases and J by 6 bases, with 14 bases between the two germline ends. Per germline, CDR1 LGHNA and CDR2 YNFKEQ. The CDR3 is 16 amino acids. The method was immunoSEQ multiplex PCR; TCRdb's version includes in-frame clones alone and lacks a portion of them. The sample includes about 110,000 clones, roughly four fifths of them seen just once. This chain links TRBV4-2 with TRBJ2-2; perhaps TRBD2 as D (6 bases). The clonotype was recovered from a woman aged 60-75 years with acute or convalescent COVID-19. The sequenced material came from peripheral blood. CDR3 in DNA: TGTGCCAGCAGCCAAGAACCGGGACTGGGGGCCGGGGAGCTGTTTTTT. It translates to CASSQEPGLGAGELFF.